This T cell receptor beta chain was captured in a study of vaccination and CD4 T cells after COVID-19. With respect to this clonotype: The antigen is not known.

Germline V gene sequence: CDR1 MNHEY, CDR2 SVGAGI. The ends were cut back, 2 bases at V and 10 bases at J, with 18 bases in the middle. The CDR3 loop spans 16 amino acids. Cultured CD4+ T-cell DNA underwent Oncomine TCR Beta short-read sequencing. TCRdb re-called the PCR reads with MiXCR, one entry per CDR3 protein. The profile shows about 15,000 distinct CDR3 sequences, about four fifths of them singletons. The sample's treatment: 10-day PBMC culture with coronavirus spike peptide pools or control peptides (ViraFEST assay). V usage is TRBV6-5 and J usage is TRBJ1-6; a weak D match, TRBD1 (5 bases). The TCR comes from a human donor who had recovered from COVID-19. The specimen sequenced was CD4+ T cells from blood, cultured in vitro. CDR3 DNA sequence: TGTGCCAGCAGTTACCTCTCCCCCAGGGATGGGTCACCCCTCCACTTT. Translation: CASSYLSPRDGSPLHF.